This T cell receptor (beta chain) was recovered during a study of cytomegalovirus exposure and HLA in healthy donors. Study-wide points: The study reported that TCR beta sequences accurately predicted HLA-A and HLA-B alleles in most subjects.

The PCR had 60 Vbeta and 13 Jbeta primers. The data were produced by immunoSEQ multiplex PCR, yet TCRdb's version contains in-frame clones alone and is incomplete. This table has some 150,000 clones, 75% appearing once. The CDR3 is 17 residues long. The germline V gene has CDR1 ENHRY and CDR2 SYGVKD. V lost 4 bases and J lost 6; bases outside the gene matches: 12. About this clone itself: Its antigen is as yet unknown.

This sequence was found in a man between 40 and 49 years old in good health and CMV-seronegative. Sequenced material: PBMCs. This chain joins TRBV10-3 and TRBJ1-4; 9 bases agree with TRBD1. In DNA, the CDR3 is TGTGCCATCAGTGCCACCGGGACAGGGCTGGGGGATGAAAAACTGTTTTTT. Its translation is CAISATGTGLGDEKLFF.